The entry below describes one TCR beta chain. No antigen is known for it. No base quality values were provided; no much bigger clone lies one nucleotide off. V and J are trimmed by 0 bases and 4 bases, and the gene matches miss 5 bases of the junction. CDR1 and CDR2 were assigned from the germline V gene as SGHTA and FQGNSA. Taken from cysteine to phenylalanine, the CDR3 has 17 residues. Only the CDR3 part of the read is kept: 51 bases, read in frame from the first base. The immunoSEQ Assay, a bias-controlled multiplex PCR, was used to amplify TCRbeta CDR3 regions from genomic DNA. Under the source paper's analysis protocol: The number of nucleated cells in each sample was estimated from the amplification of reference gene primers within the assay. To quantify the absolute abundance of each unique TCRbeta CDR3 rearrangement, sequence reads were collapsed and filtered. For each sample, productive Simpson clonality was calculated as the square root of Simpson's diversity index across productive rearrangements. TCRdb limited this immuneACCESS table to in-frame rearrangements with V and J called. A share of clones is missing; checked studies link under half to unresolved V genes, and the rest is unexplained. V and J calls and clone size are as listed in that table; D and trimming were resolved from the DNA. This sample holds approximately 110,000 clones; approximately 89% were observed only once. Of the sample, roughly 3% is held by the ten largest clones.

In Seattle, one collaborating source enrolled patients while the infection was active and tracked those patients longitudinally over the course of disease. Each collaborating institution followed its own protocols to collect whole blood in K2EDTA tubes. For TCRbeta analysis, collaborator samples were shipped as frozen whole blood, as isolated PBMCs, or as DNA extracted from either sample type. The data stem from a study of blood T cell repertoires in COVID-19 (TCRdb year 2020). About the full investigation: Samples from collaborators originated in the United States, Italy and Spain and spanned both the acute and convalescent phases of COVID-19. The prospective study material was composed of cDNA or gDNA derived from T cells, B-cell-depleted T cells, or PBMCs. Subjects who had been exposed to COVID-19, were actively infected with it, or had recovered from it provided the deeply sampled blood TCRbeta repertoires that made up the dataset. The repertoires were released in a freely available public database intended as a resource for research on the immune response to SARS-CoV-2. Samples were obtained from the ongoing ImmuneRACE study (first 160 participants) and from roughly 1,300 subjects provided by 6 global collaborators. A de-identified subject ID, COVID-19 status, age in years and sex were almost always included in the sample metadata. Where available, HLA class I and class II types were taken from metadata supplied by the sample provider and were not determined by assay-based typing. The paper as a whole reports these results and caveats: How much clinical and demographic metadata was included differed by source and by participant, and the metadata was provided uncurated.

The chain is made from TRBV7-2 and TRBJ2-2, with 10 central nucleotides matching TRBD2. The source of this sequence is a woman over 75 with COVID-19, enrolled during active disease. Sequencing was carried out using peripheral blood. The CDR3 region has the sequence CASSLASGRILTGELFF. The DNA sequence follows: TGTGCCAGCAGCTTAGCTAGCGGGAGGATCCTCACCGGGGAGCTGTTTTTT.